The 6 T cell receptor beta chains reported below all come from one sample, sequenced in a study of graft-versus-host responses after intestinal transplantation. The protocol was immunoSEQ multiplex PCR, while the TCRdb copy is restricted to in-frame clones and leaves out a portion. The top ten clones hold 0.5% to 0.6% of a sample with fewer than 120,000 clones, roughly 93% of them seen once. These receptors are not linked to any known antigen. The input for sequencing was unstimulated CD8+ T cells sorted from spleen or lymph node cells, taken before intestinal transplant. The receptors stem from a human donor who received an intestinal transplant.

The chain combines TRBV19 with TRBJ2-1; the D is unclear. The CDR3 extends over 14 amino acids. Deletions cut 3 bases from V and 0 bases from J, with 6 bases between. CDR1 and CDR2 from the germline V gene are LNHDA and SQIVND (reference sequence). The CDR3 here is CASSMFNSYNEQFF. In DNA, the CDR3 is TGTGCCAGTAGTATGTTTAACTCCTACAATGAGCAGTTCTTC.

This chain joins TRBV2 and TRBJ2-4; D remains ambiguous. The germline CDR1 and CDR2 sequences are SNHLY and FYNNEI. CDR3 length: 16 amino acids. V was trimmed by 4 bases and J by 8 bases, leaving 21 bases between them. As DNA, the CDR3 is TGTGCCAGCAGTGTAGGTTTTTCGGGTCACAAGGACATTCAGTACTTC. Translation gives CASSVGFSGHKDIQYF.

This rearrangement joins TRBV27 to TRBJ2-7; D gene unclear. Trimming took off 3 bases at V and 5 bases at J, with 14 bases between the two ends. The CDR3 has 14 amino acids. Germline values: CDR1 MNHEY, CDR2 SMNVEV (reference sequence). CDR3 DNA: TGTGCCAGCAGTTTCGAAGTGGGCAACCACGAGCAGTACTTC. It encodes CASSFEVGNHEQYF.

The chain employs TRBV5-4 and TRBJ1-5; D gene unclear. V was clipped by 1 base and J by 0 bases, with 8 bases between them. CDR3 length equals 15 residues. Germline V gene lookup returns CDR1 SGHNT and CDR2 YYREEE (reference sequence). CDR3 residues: CASSLLPDSNQPQHF. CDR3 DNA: TGTGCCAGCAGCTTGCTACCGGATAGCAATCAGCCCCAGCATTTT.

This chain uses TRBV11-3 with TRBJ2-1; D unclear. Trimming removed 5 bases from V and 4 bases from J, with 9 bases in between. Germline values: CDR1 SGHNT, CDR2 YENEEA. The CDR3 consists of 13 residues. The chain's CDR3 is CASSQGPYNEQFF. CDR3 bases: TGTGCCAGCAGCCAAGGGCCTTACAATGAGCAGTTCTTC.

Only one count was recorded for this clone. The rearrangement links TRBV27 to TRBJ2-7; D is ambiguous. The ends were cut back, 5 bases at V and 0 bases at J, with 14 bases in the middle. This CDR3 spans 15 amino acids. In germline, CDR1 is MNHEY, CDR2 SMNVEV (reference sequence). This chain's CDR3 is CASSAKKESSYEQYF. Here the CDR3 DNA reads TGTGCCAGCAGTGCGAAAAAGGAGAGCTCCTACGAGCAGTACTTC.